Reported below is one T cell receptor beta chain. Sequenced by immunoSEQ multiplex PCR; TCRdb stores in-frame clones only, minus some. The sample includes some 30,000 clones, 80% to 90% of them seen just once. Per the germline V gene, CDR1 is LGHNA and CDR2 is YNFKEQ. V shed 0 bases and J 4 bases; nucleotides not matched to a gene: 13. The CDR3 runs 18 residues. The sample is drawn from a study of early stage breast cancer tumors. Study information: ER+/PR+/HER2- status applied to about 80% of the 16 invasive breast tumors.

Material for sequencing was blood. The chain couples TRBV4-2 to TRBJ2-3; the match to TRBD2 covers 7 bases. The sequence was collected from a person between 50 and 60 years old with breast cancer. This chain's CDR3 is CASSQDPMAAGAADTQYF. As DNA, the CDR3 is TGTGCCAGCAGCCAAGACCCCATGGCGGCGGGAGCGGCAGATACGCAGTATTTT.